Described below is a single T cell receptor (beta chain) sequence and its context. Measured with immunoSEQ multiplex PCR; TCRdb has only the in-frame clones, and not every one. The table has about 120,000 clones, 75% to 85% seen once. The J segment lost 3 bases and the V segment lost 3 bases, leaving 7 bases of the junction unmatched. The CDR3 has 15 amino acids. The germline V gene encodes CDR1 MNHNS and CDR2 SASEGT. This sample is drawn from a study of blood T cell repertoires in COVID-19. The specimen sequenced was peripheral blood. The TCR was taken from a human donor in a cohort sampled during active COVID-19. This chain uses TRBV6-1 with TRBJ2-7, with 8 bases that match TRBD2. The CDR3 region has the DNA TGTGCCAGCAGTGACCGGGGGGGCGAAATCTACGAGCAGTACTTC. It is translated as CASSDRGGEIYEQYF.